Following are 15 T cell receptor beta chains from one sample sequenced in a study of cytomegalovirus exposure and HLA in healthy donors. The PCR used 60 Vbeta and 13 Jbeta primers. Profiling relied on immunoSEQ multiplex PCR, and the TCRdb table lists in-frame clones only, not all of them. The top ten hold about 3.9% of the sample, which has roughly 92,000 clones, 81% seen once. Sequencing was performed on PBMCs. These receptors came from a woman aged 70-85 years in good health and CMV-seropositive.

V gene TRBV30 combines with J gene TRBJ1-3; D is possibly TRBD1 (5 bases). Trimming pared 3 bases from V and 0 bases from J, leaving 9 bases between. CDR3 length: 14 residues. Germline V CDR1 and CDR2: GTSNPN, SVGIG (reference sequence). CDR3 loop: CAWRTAGSGNTIYF. As DNA, the CDR3 is TGTGCCTGGAGGACAGCTGGCTCTGGAAACACCATATATTTT. Drawing the rest from reference TRBV30 and TRBJ1-3, the complete variable domain is SQTIHQWPATLVQPVGSPLSLECTVEGTSNPNLYWYRQAAGRGLQLLFYSVGIGQISSEVPQNLSASRPQDRQFILSSKKLLLSDSGFYLCAWRTAGSGNTIYFGEGSWLTVV.

The chain recombines TRBV6-1 with TRBJ2-3; possibly TRBD1 for D (8 bases). The germline gives CDR1 MNHNS, CDR2 SASEGT. The CDR3 loop spans 17 amino acids. Trimming took 3 bases from V and 1 from J, leaving 17 bases between them. CDR3 nucleotides: TGTGCCAGCAGTGAGACCTACAGGGGGGGACGCACAGATACGCAGTATTTT. This codes for CASSETYRGGRTDTQYF.

The chain employs TRBV7-8 and TRBJ2-7; 9 positions agree with TRBD1. V dropped 6 bases and J dropped 2; count of bases not matched to a gene: 5. The CDR3 is made up of 14 amino acids. CDR1 is SGHVS and CDR2 is FQNEAQ in the germline V gene. CDR3 DNA: TGTGCCAGCAGTCAAGGGACAGGGCCCTACGAGCAGTACTTC. This encodes CASSQGTGPYEQYF.

The chain combines TRBV7-3 with TRBJ2-1; 8 nucleotides match TRBD1. Trimming took 2 bases from V and 5 from J; bases not matched to a gene: 5. The CDR3 loop spans 15 amino acids. CDR1 and CDR2 from the germline V gene are SGHTA and FQGTGA. CDR3 nucleotide sequence: TGTGCCAGCAGCTTAGGACAGGGTCTGAACAATGAGCAGTTCTTC. This encodes CASSLGQGLNNEQFF.

The gene calls are TRBV18 and TRBJ2-1; 13 bases align to TRBD2. CDR3 length equals 19 residues. V shed 3 bases, J shed 0 bases, and the junction held 8 bases outside the gene matches. The germline CDR1 and CDR2 sequences are KGHSH and LQKENI. This chain's CDR3 is CASSPPGLAGPSSYNEQFF. CDR3 DNA: TGTGCCAGCTCACCTCCGGGACTAGCGGGACCGAGCTCCTACAATGAGCAGTTCTTC.

The chain recombines TRBV29-1 with TRBJ2-1; 9 bases are shared with TRBD2. The length of the CDR3 is 13 residues. V shed 7 bases, J shed 6 bases, and the junction held 7 bases outside the gene matches. Germline CDR1 SQVTM, CDR2 ANQGSEA. The CDR3 sequence: CSGSGRLGNEQFF. CDR3 DNA sequence: TGCAGCGGTAGCGGGAGACTCGGCAATGAGCAGTTCTTC.

The V gene is TRBV5-4, the J gene TRBJ2-7; 8 nucleotides match TRBD2. The junction had 3 bases not matched to a gene; V was cut back by 0 bases and J by 1 base. Germline lookup yields CDR1 SGHNT and CDR2 YYREEE (reference sequence). There are 15 residues in the CDR3. The DNA for the CDR3 is TGTGCCAGCAGCTTGGAGGGGACTAGATCCTACGAGCAGTACTTC. Amino acids: CASSLEGTRSYEQYF.

The chain recombines TRBV5-4 with TRBJ2-1; 12 bases line up with TRBD1. The length of the CDR3 is 15 residues. The trim removed 4 bases at V and 7 bases at J, leaving 6 bases unmatched. Germline V gene sequence: CDR1 SGHNT, CDR2 YYREEE (reference sequence). CDR3 sequence reads: CASSTGQGAWNEQFF. CDR3 sequence (DNA): TGTGCCAGCAGCACGGGACAGGGGGCGTGGAATGAGCAGTTCTTC.

The chain uses TRBV6-1 and TRBJ1-5, with D unresolved. The CDR3 is 12 amino acids. Germline CDR1 is MNHNS and CDR2 is SASEGT. V shed 3 bases and J shed 7 bases, with 7 bases lying between them. As DNA, the CDR3 is TGTGCCAGCAGTGACAGAATACAGCCCCAGCATTTT. Translation: CASSDRIQPQHF.

V and J are TRBV5-1 and TRBJ2-5; the match to TRBD2 covers 9 bases. The germline gives CDR1 SGHRS, CDR2 YFSETQ. V dropped 0 bases and J dropped 0; count of bases not matched to a gene: 6. There are 17 residues in the CDR3. CDR3 sequence reads: CASSLGAGGSYQETQYF. The CDR3 DNA sequence: TGCGCCAGCAGCTTGGGGGCGGGAGGGAGCTACCAAGAGACCCAGTACTTC.

The chain links TRBV7-2 to TRBJ2-7; 15 bases line up with TRBD2. The CDR3 has 17 residues. Losses at the gene ends were 1 base for V and 5 bases for J; bases not matched to a gene: 6. Germline assignment: CDR1 SGHTA and CDR2 FQGNSA. CDR3 sequence reads: CASSLGGTSGRLDEQYF. CDR3 nucleotide sequence: TGTGCCAGCAGCTTAGGCGGGACTAGCGGGAGGCTCGACGAGCAGTACTTC.

This clone came up a few times. V usage is TRBV9 and J usage is TRBJ2-7; 9 nucleotides line up with TRBD2. J gave up 6 bases and V 2 bases, and 6 bases lay outside the gene matches. The CDR3 length is 14 residues. Per the germline V gene, CDR1 is SGDLS and CDR2 is YYNGEE. DNA for the CDR3: TGTGCCAGCAGCGTGGCGGGAGGGCCATTCGAGCAGTACTTC. As protein: CASSVAGGPFEQYF.

The chain joins TRBV11-1 to TRBJ2-4; D is undetermined. V gave up 3 bases and J gave up 2 bases, with 8 bases separating them. Germline CDR1 is SGHAT and CDR2 is FQDESV (reference sequence). CDR3 size: 14 residues. As DNA, the CDR3 is TGTGCCAGCAGCTTGAGGCAGACCAAAAACATTCAGTACTTC. Amino acid sequence: CASSLRQTKNIQYF.

This clone was detected once. The rearrangement uses TRBV9 and TRBJ2-2; 8 bases map to TRBD2. The CDR3 totals 16 residues. CDR1 and CDR2 from the germline V gene are SGDLS and YYNGEE. V trimming: 1 base; J trimming: 7 bases; junction bases outside the gene matches: 9. CDR3 sequence: CASSVSGRASHGELFF. In nucleotides, the CDR3 is TGTGCCAGCAGCGTATCCGGGAGGGCCTCTCACGGGGAGCTGTTTTTT.

This clone was seen only a few times. The genes are TRBV28 and TRBJ2-1, with 8 positions matching TRBD1. V lost 5 bases to trimming and J lost 4 bases; unmatched junction nucleotides: 7. The CDR3 has 15 residues. Per germline, CDR1 MDHEN and CDR2 SYDVKM. CDR3 residues: CASSPPGTGYNEQFF. CDR3 DNA: TGTGCCAGCAGTCCCCCCGGGACAGGATACAATGAGCAGTTCTTC. The full variable domain, its missing parts supplied by reference TRBV28 and TRBJ2-1, is DVKVTQSSRYLVKRTGEKVFLECVQDMDHENMFWYRQDPGLGLRLIYFSYDVKMKEKGDIPEGYSVSREKKERFSLILESASTNQTSMYLCASSPPGTGYNEQFFGPGTRLTVL.